A single sample is the source of the 24 T cell receptor beta chains below, sequenced in a study of cytomegalovirus exposure and HLA in healthy donors. Primers for the PCR totalled 60 Vbeta and 13 Jbeta. The assay was immunoSEQ multiplex PCR, and TCRdb's table has in-frame clones only and misses some. This table has around 140,000 clones, around three fifths appearing once. Sequencing was carried out using PBMCs. The source of these receptors is a woman between 35 and 50 years old in good health and CMV-seronegative.

This chain links TRBV7-9 with TRBJ2-1; 9 bases are shared with TRBD2. With V trimmed by 5 bases and J by 4 bases, 9 bases remained unmatched. This CDR3 comprises 16 residues. In germline, CDR1 is SEHNR, CDR2 FQNEAQ (reference sequence). CDR3 sequence (DNA): TGTGCCAGCAGCCCCGAAGGGCGGGGGGGTTACAATGAGCAGTTCTTC. Protein sequence: CASSPEGRGGYNEQFF.

The chain couples TRBV11-2 to TRBJ2-1; D is unresolved. Germline V gives CDR1 SGHAT, CDR2 FQNNGV. The V gene lost 5 bases and the J gene lost 6 bases, with 5 bases spanning the gap. The CDR3 covers 11 residues. CDR3 in DNA: TGTGCCAGCAGCAACTTCAATGAGCAGTTCTTC. This encodes CASSNFNEQFF. Full variable domain (missing parts from reference TRBV11-2 and TRBJ2-1): EAGVAQSPRYKIIEKRQSVAFWCNPISGHATLYWYQQILGQGPKLLIQFQNNGVVDDSQLPKDRFSAERLKGVDSTLKIQPAKLEDSAVYLCASSNFNEQFFGPGTRLTVL.

V gene TRBV2 combines with J gene TRBJ2-7; TRBD1 is a possible D gene (6 bases). The CDR3 contains 13 residues. CDR1 is SNHLY, CDR2 FYNNEI, per germline. V was shortened by 7 bases and J by 5 bases, with 15 bases between the two germline ends. The CDR3, as DNA: TGTGCCAGCAACGTGAGATCAGGGGACGAGCAGTACTTC. Its translation is CASNVRSGDEQYF. Supplemented by reference TRBV2 and TRBJ2-7, the full variable domain reads EPEVTQTPSHQVTQMGQEVILRCVPISNHLYFYWYRQILGQKVEFLVSFYNNEISEKSEIFDDQFSVERPDGSNFTLKIRSTKLEDSAMYFCASNVRSGDEQYFGPGTRLTVT.

This clone has more than one count but fewer than ten. J is TRBJ2-3 and V is TRBV11-2, with a weak D call TRBD1 (6 bases). The CDR3 has 14 amino acids. Germline V CDR1 and CDR2: SGHAT, FQNNGV. V lost 3 bases, J lost 4 bases, and 11 bases lay in between. The CDR3 loop reads CASSLSQGPDTQYF. In DNA form, the CDR3 reads TGTGCCAGCAGCTTGAGCCAGGGGCCAGATACGCAGTATTTT.

The V and J genes are TRBV19 and TRBJ1-1; a weak D match, TRBD1 (6 bases). This CDR3 comprises 15 residues. Per germline, CDR1 LNHDA and CDR2 SQIVND (reference sequence). V gave up 1 base and J gave up 11 bases, with 20 bases separating them. CDR3 sequence: CASSIGEGGHDEAFF. Here the CDR3 DNA reads TGTGCCAGTAGTATAGGGGAAGGGGGTCATGACGAGGCTTTCTTT.

This rearrangement joins TRBV9 to TRBJ1-3; D may be TRBD1 (6 bases). Per the germline V gene, CDR1 is SGDLS and CDR2 is YYNGEE. CDR3 length: 15 amino acids. V lost 0 bases, J lost 2 bases, and 9 bases lay in between. CDR3 sequence: CASSVGGPAGNTIYF. CDR3 bases: TGTGCCAGCAGCGTAGGGGGGCCTGCTGGAAACACCATATATTTT.

V gene TRBV7-2 combines with J gene TRBJ2-1, with D maybe TRBD2 (7 bases). CDR3 length: 16 amino acids. The V gene lost 3 bases and the J gene lost 7 bases, with 19 bases spanning the gap. Germline values: CDR1 SGHTA, CDR2 FQGNSA. The CDR3 DNA reads TGTGCCAGCAGCTTTCTAGGGGGGGGCTTTTCTAATGAGCAGTTCTTC. Protein product: CASSFLGGGFSNEQFF.

This clone was seen more than once but under ten times. This sequence joins TRBV6-1 and TRBJ2-7, with D maybe TRBD1 (6 bases). Trimming stripped 10 bases from V and 3 bases from J, with 10 bases between. This CDR3 has 11 amino acids. CDR1 and CDR2 (germline): MNHNS, SASEGT. The CDR3 nucleotides read TGTGCCACCACAGGGTACTACGAGCAGTACTTC. Protein: CATTGYYEQYF.

J is TRBJ1-1 and V is TRBV5-1; D gene uncertain. V was pared by 1 base and J by 0 bases, with 7 bases between. This CDR3 region has 14 residues. Germline-derived CDR1 and CDR2 are SGHRS and YFSETQ. The CDR3 sequence is CASSLTAMNTEAFF. The CDR3 DNA reads as TGCGCCAGCAGCTTGACAGCCATGAACACTGAAGCTTTCTTT.

This clone was seen a few times. This sequence joins TRBV15 and TRBJ1-2; the match to TRBD1 covers 8 bases. The CDR3 consists of 17 residues. J lost 4 bases, V lost 0 bases, and 10 bases had no gene match. The germline CDR1 and CDR2 sequences are LNHNV and YYDKDF (reference sequence). CDR3 in DNA: TGTGCCACCAGCAGAGATCAGGGGGCTGGCCGGACCTATGGCTACACCTTC. It translates to CATSRDQGAGRTYGYTF.

The chain uses TRBV30 and TRBJ1-2; D is undetermined. The V end was cut by 4 bases, the J end by 5 bases, with 11 bases between. The CDR3 is 12 amino acids. Per the germline V gene, CDR1 is GTSNPN and CDR2 is SVGIG (reference sequence). The CDR3 here is CAWNAGPYGYTF. For the CDR3, the DNA is TGTGCCTGGAATGCAGGTCCATATGGCTACACCTTC.

The chain links TRBV2 to TRBJ2-7; the D gene is possibly TRBD2 (6 bases). V gave up 6 bases and J gave up 1 base, with 13 bases separating them. Germline V CDR1 and CDR2: SNHLY, FYNNEI. This CDR3 is built from 14 residues. CDR3 nucleotides: TGTGCCAGCAGGGGACTGGAGAAGTCCTACGAGCAGTACTTC. It is translated as CASRGLEKSYEQYF.

The chain employs TRBV27 and TRBJ1-1, with D tentatively TRBD1 (6 bases). Germline V gene sequence: CDR1 MNHEY, CDR2 SMNVEV (reference sequence). This CDR3 has 14 residues. V lost 3 bases and J 1 base, leaving 9 bases between the germline ends. CDR3 coding DNA: TGTGCCAGCAGTTTCCAACAGGGGAACACTGAAGCTTTCTTT. This encodes CASSFQQGNTEAFF.

The sample holds a few counts of this clone. The chain links TRBV18 to TRBJ1-5; TRBD1 aligns across 8 bases. This CDR3 contains 18 residues. Trimming at V came to 3 bases and at J to 3 bases, leaving 13 bases not matched to a gene. The germline V gene encodes CDR1 KGHSH and CDR2 LQKENI. Here the CDR3 DNA reads TGTGCCAGCTCACCGGTTCAGGGGGCCGAGGGATACAATCAGCCCCAGCATTTT. Translating it yields CASSPVQGAEGYNQPQHF. The variable domain in full, with the rest retrieved from reference TRBV18 and TRBJ1-5, is NAGVMQNPRHLVRRRGQEARLRCSPMKGHSHVYWYRQLPEEGLKFMVYLQKENIIDESGMPKERFSAEFPKEGPSILRIQQVVRGDSAAYFCASSPVQGAEGYNQPQHFGDGTRLSIL.

V usage is TRBV6-5 and J usage is TRBJ1-2, with unresolved D. CDR1 is MNHEY and CDR2 is SVGAGI in the germline V gene. Trimming pared 6 bases from V and 7 bases from J, leaving 12 bases between. The CDR3 consists of 12 residues. In DNA, the CDR3 is TGTGCCAGCAGACGAGAGCTGTCTGGCTACACCTTC. It is translated as CASRRELSGYTF.

J is TRBJ2-5 and V is TRBV7-6; D may be TRBD2 (6 bases). Trimming removed 4 bases from V and 4 bases from J, with 16 bases in between. The germline V gene encodes CDR1 SGHVS and CDR2 FNYEAQ. CDR3 size: 15 residues. CDR3 nucleotides: TGTGCCAGCAGCTCTCCTCGGCGGGGAGGAGAGACCCAGTACTTC. Protein product: CASSSPRRGGETQYF.

This clone has a single count. The rearrangement joins TRBV10-1 to TRBJ2-1; 8 bases fit TRBD2. V lost 6 bases, J lost 2 bases, and 6 bases stayed unmatched. Germline CDR1 WNHNN, CDR2 SYGVQD (reference sequence). This CDR3 has 15 amino acids. The chain's CDR3 is CASSQAGEAYNEQFF. In nucleotides, the CDR3 is TGCGCCAGCAGCCAAGCGGGGGAGGCCTACAATGAGCAGTTCTTC.

V usage is TRBV5-1 and J usage is TRBJ2-1; TRBD2 is a possible D gene (6 bases). CDR3 length: 12 residues. In germline, CDR1 is SGHRS, CDR2 YFSETQ. Trimming removed 4 bases at V and 13 bases at J, with 15 bases between. DNA for the CDR3: TGCGCCAGCAGCCAAACTAGCAGTACCCAGTTCTTC. As protein: CASSQTSSTQFF.

This clone was observed a handful of times. V usage is TRBV6-1 and J usage is TRBJ2-5, with a weak D call TRBD1 (6 bases). Germline-derived CDR1 and CDR2 are MNHNS and SASEGT. With 5 bases removed from V and 1 base from J, the gap between germline ends came to 14 bases. The CDR3 runs to 15 residues. In DNA, the CDR3 is TGTGCCAGCAGTTCAATACAGGGCCCCCAAGAGACCCAGTACTTC. Its protein is CASSSIQGPQETQYF.

This clone occurred a few times. The chain employs TRBV5-4 and TRBJ1-4; tentatively, D is TRBD1 (5 bases). In germline, CDR1 is SGHNT, CDR2 YYREEE (reference sequence). The CDR3 length is 13 residues. Trimming shortened V by 2 bases and J by 4 bases, and 6 bases separated the two germline ends. As DNA, the CDR3 is TGTGCCAGCAGCTTTGACAGTAATGAAAAACTGTTTTTT. Its translation is CASSFDSNEKLFF.

This chain uses TRBV11-2 with TRBJ2-5, with D possibly TRBD1 on 6 matching bases. The CDR3 contains 15 residues. From germline, CDR1 is SGHAT and CDR2 FQNNGV. The ends were cut back, 2 bases at V and 3 bases at J, with 13 bases in the middle. CDR3 sequence: CASSLMGRTEETQYF. The CDR3 coding sequence is TGTGCCAGCAGCTTAATGGGACGGACAGAAGAGACCCAGTACTTC. The full variable domain, in which reference TRBV11-2 and TRBJ2-5 provide the parts outside the CDR3, is EAGVAQSPRYKIIEKRQSVAFWCNPISGHATLYWYQQILGQGPKLLIQFQNNGVVDDSQLPKDRFSAERLKGVDSTLKIQPAKLEDSAVYLCASSLMGRTEETQYFGPGTRLLVL.

The rearrangement links TRBV18 to TRBJ2-2, with TRBD2 identical over 9 bases. This CDR3 is 16 amino acids long. With 0 bases clipped from V and 5 bases from J, the junction kept 4 bases outside the gene matches. Germline V gene sequence: CDR1 KGHSH, CDR2 LQKENI. CDR3 DNA sequence: TGTGCCAGCTCACCACCTGGACTAGCGTCGACCGGGGAGCTGTTTTTT. Translation: CASSPPGLASTGELFF.

The chain uses TRBV10-1 and TRBJ2-2; 8 positions agree with TRBD1. The CDR3 is made up of 15 amino acids. Germline assignment: CDR1 WNHNN and CDR2 SYGVQD (reference sequence). Germline trimming cut 6 bases from V and 1 base from J; bases unmatched to any gene: 4. The CDR3 DNA reads TGCGCCAGCAGGGCCGGGACAGGGAACACCGGGGAGCTGTTTTTT. Protein product: CASRAGTGNTGELFF.

J is TRBJ1-3 and V is TRBV9; D remains unclear. This CDR3 has 15 amino acids. With 6 bases removed from V and 0 bases from J, the gap between germline ends came to 13 bases. CDR1 is SGDLS, CDR2 YYNGEE, per germline. The CDR3 loop is CASKESPYSGNTIYF. The CDR3, as DNA: TGTGCCAGCAAGGAGTCGCCCTACTCTGGAAACACCATATATTTT.